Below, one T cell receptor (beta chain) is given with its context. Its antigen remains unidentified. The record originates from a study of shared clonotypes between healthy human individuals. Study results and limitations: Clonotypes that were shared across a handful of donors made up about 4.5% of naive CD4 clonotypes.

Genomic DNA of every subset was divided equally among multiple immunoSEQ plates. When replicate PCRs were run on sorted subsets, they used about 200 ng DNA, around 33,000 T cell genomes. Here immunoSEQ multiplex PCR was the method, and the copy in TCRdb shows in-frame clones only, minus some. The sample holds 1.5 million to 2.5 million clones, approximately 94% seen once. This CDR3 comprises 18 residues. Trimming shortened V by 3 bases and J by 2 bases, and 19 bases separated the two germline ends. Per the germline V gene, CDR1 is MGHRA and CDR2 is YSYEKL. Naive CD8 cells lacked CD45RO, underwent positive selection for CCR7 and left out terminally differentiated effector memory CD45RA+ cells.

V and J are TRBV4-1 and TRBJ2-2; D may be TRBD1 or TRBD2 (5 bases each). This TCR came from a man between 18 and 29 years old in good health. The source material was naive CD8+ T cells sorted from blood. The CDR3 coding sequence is TGCGCCAGCAGCCAGATCCGGGCCGGGACCGCAAACACCGGGGAGCTGTTTTTT. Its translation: CASSQIRAGTANTGELFF.